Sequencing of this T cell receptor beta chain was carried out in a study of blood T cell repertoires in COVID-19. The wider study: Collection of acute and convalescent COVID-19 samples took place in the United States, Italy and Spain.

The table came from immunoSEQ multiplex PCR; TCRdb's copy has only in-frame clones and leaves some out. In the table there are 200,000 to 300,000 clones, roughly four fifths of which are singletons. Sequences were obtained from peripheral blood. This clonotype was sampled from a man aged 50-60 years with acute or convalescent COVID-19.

As DNA, the CDR3 is TGTGCCAGCAGTTTGCGGGTTTTTGAAAAACTGTTTTTT. It yields the protein CASSLRVFEKLFF. The chain couples TRBV27 to TRBJ1-4; no reliable D call. Deletions cut 3 bases from V and 7 bases from J, with 9 bases between. In germline, CDR1 is MNHEY, CDR2 SMNVEV (reference sequence). The CDR3 length is 13 residues. Supplemented by reference TRBV27 and TRBJ1-4, the full variable domain reads EAQVTQNPRYLITVTGKKLTVTCSQNMNHEYMSWYRQDPGLGLRQIYYSMNVEVTDKGDVPEGYKVSRKEKRNFPLILESPSPNQTSLYFCASSLRVFEKLFFGSGTQLSVL.